The sequence of this T cell receptor (beta chain) was determined in a study of identical twins. This clonotype was seen a handful of times. The junction had 4 bases not matched to a gene; V was cut back by 5 bases and J by 4 bases. The germline gives CDR1 WSHSY, CDR2 SAAADI. The CDR3 spans 13 residues. Using its own MiXCR run on the 5' RACE reads, TCRdb lists one record per CDR3 protein. The table lists approximately 700,000 distinct CDR3 sequences, 15% to 20% of them singletons. This same sample was also part of a study on T cells expressing NK-cell markers. That publication notes: In a group of several donors, dominant NKG2C+ clonotypes represented about 1.0-8% of CD8+ T cells.

This chain links TRBV10-2 with TRBJ2-7; 8 bases fit TRBD1. The receptor was isolated from a woman under 30 in good health. The specimen sequenced was PBMCs. The CDR3 DNA is TGCGCCAGCAGTCGACAGGGGCAATACGAGCAGTACTTC. This sequence encodes CASSRQGQYEQYF.